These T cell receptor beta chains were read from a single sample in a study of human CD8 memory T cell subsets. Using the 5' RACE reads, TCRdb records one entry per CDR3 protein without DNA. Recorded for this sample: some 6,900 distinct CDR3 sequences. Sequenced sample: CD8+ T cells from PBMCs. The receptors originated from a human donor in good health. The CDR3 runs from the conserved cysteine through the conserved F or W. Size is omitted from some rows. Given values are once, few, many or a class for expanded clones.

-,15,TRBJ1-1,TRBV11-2,CASSTLTGMNTEAFF
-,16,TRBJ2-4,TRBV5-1,CASSWGTEVSKNIQYF
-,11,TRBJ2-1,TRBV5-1,CASRGSNEQFF
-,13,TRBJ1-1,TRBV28,CASGIHRNTEAFF
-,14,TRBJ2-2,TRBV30,CAWSRGLAAGELFF
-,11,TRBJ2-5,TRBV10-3,CAISEWETQYF
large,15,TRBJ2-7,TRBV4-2,CASSQGVRDRFEQYF
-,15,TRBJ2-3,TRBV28,CASSSWSSGTDTQYF
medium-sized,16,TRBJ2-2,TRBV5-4,CASSLWDTSNTGELFF
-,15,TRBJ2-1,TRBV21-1,CASSNSPHRVNEQFF
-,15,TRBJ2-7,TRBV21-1,CASSAPRRGSHEQYF
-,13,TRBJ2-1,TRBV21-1,CASSRGSSNEQFF
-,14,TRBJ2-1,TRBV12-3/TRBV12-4,CASSLAGGYNEQFF
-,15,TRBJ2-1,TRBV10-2,CASSEYRGTSNEQFF
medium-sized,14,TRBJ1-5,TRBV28,CASSLLAGNQPQHF
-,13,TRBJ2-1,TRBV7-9,CASRLAGYNEQFF
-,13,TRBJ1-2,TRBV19,CASSITGQDGYTF
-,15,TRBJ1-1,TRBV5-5,CASSLLQRPRTEAFF
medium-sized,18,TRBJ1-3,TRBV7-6,CASSPEGGQAVSGNTIYF
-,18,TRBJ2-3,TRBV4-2,CASSQDRAPSGSTDTQYF
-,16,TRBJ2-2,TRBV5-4,CASSSEGERNTGELFF
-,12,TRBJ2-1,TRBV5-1,CASRGDGNEQFF
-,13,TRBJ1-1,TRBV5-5,CASSLETYTEAFF
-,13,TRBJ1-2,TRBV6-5,CASSPKSPYGYTF
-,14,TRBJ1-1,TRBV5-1,CASSLIRGYTEAFF
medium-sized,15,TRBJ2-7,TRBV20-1,CSAGEGLAGAYEQYF
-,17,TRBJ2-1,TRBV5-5,CASSAFDKGNPYNEQFF
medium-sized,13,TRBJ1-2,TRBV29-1,CSVEDTGFGGYTF
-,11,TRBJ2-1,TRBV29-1,CSVDGANEQFF
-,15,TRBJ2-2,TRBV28,CASSFRGFNTGELFF
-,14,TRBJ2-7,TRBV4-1,CASSLGGDSYEQYF
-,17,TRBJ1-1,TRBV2,CASSLWDSEGSNTEAFF
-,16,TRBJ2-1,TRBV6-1,CASTFLDSEGSNEQFF
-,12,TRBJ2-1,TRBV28,CASSLRRDEQFF
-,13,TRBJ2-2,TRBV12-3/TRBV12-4,CASNPTVTGELFF
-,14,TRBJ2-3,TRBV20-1,CSAGTSGTTDTQYF
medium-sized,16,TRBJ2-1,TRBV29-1,CSVEGGRDKKVDEQFF
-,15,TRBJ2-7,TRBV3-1,CASSPVTGSTYEQYF
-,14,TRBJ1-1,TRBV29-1,CSVEDPGWNTEAFF
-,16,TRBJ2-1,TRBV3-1,CASSPTSGSFYNEQFF
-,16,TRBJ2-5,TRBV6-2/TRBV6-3,CASSYRLTPGGETQYF
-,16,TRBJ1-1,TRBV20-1,CSASTPRQGLNTEAFF
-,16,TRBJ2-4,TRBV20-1,CSARALADVAKNIQYF
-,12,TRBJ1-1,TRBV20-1,CSASRPGTEAFF
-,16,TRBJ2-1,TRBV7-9,CASSSQGRGRNDEQFF
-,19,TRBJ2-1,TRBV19,CASTPLGTDKSSSYNEQFF
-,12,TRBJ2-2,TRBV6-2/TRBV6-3,CASSYWLGELFF
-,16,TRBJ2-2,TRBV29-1,CSVGYTSGENTGELFF
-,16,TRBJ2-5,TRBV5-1,CASSLRLAGVSETQYF
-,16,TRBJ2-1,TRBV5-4,CASSLETGGAYNEQFF
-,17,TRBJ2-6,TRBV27,CASSSTGPFSGANVLTF
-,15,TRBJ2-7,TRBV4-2,CASSQARDSSYEQYF
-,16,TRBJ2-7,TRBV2,CASSEGLAGDSYEQYF
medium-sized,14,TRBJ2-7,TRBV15,CATSRVMGSYEQYF
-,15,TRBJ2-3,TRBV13,CASSFGGGPADTQYF
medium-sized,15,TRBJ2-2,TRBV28,CASSFRGLNTGELFF
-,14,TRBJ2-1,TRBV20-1,CSARDPADFDEQFF
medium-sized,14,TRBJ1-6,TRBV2,CASSNTGANSPLHF
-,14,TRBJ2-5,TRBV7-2,CASGTGAPQETQYF